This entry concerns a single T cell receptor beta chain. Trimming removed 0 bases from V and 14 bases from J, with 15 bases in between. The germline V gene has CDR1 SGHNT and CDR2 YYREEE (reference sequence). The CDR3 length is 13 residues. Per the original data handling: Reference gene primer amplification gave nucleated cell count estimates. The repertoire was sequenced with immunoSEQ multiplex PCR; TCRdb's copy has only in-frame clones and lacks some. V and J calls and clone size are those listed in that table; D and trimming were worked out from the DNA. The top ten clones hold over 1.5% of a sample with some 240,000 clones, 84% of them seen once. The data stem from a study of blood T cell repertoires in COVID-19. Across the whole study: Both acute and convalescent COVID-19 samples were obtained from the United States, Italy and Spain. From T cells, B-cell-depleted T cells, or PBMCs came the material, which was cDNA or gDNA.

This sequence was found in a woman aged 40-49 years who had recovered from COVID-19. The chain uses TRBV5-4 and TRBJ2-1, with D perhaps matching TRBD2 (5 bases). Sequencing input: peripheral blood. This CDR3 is CASSLARTQEEFF. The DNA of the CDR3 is TGTGCCAGCAGCTTGGCCAGGACCCAGGAGGAGTTCTTC.